This is a list of T cell receptor beta chains from one sample in a study of T cell changes during pregnancy in multiple sclerosis. Generated by immunoSEQ multiplex PCR, the TCRdb table keeps only in-frame clones and is missing some. The table lists fewer than 65,000 clones, about 89% of them singletons. The material sequenced was CD4+ T cells from peripheral blood mononuclear cells, taken in the first trimester of pregnancy. The origin of the receptors is a female donor with multiple sclerosis, enrolled in a pregnancy study. Each CDR3 is given with its conserved first and last residue.

>TRBJ1-2|14|TRBV5-5
CASSVGGIDYGYTF
>TRBJ2-3|15|TRBV19
CASSTGLAGTDTQYF
>TRBJ1-4|15|TRBV6-5
CASSYSPGQGEKLFF
>TRBJ2-1|16|TRBV7-9
CASSRDRGPPYNEQFF
>TRBJ1-2|14|TRBV11-2
CASSRLGQGYGYTF
>TRBJ2-3|17|TRBV19
CASTPTRDRGSTDTQYF
>TRBJ1-3|15|TRBV5-6
CASSLGRGTGNTIYF
>TRBJ2-5|17|TRBV25-1
CASSELSTSGGRETQYF
>TRBJ1-2|15|TRBV7-9
CASSLRLDRDYGYTF
>TRBJ2-1|15|TRBV6-5
CASSLRGGAYNEQFF
>TRBJ1-6|16|TRBV4-2
CASSQEQSWSLSPLHF
>TRBJ2-5|15|TRBV6-1
CASSEGPRAGETQYF
>TRBJ2-1|14|TRBV5-4
CASSLVGGRYEQFF
>TRBJ1-6|12|TRBV6-5
CAVRDRDSPLHF
>TRBJ1-6|12|TRBV18
CASSLDNSPLHF
>TRBJ2-3|14|TRBV7-2
CASSSRQGGDTQYF
>TRBJ2-6|15|TRBV25-1
CASRKPGAGANVLTF
>TRBJ2-1|16|TRBV7-8
CASSSYGHGGQWEQFF
>TRBJ2-7|14|TRBV10-3
CAIREQGIFYEQYF
>TRBJ2-4|11|TRBV29-1
CSGGGQNIQYF
>TRBJ1-4|15|TRBV7-9
CASSLSGQGAQKLFF
>TRBJ2-7|17|TRBV15
CATSRDPAGTVGREQYF
>TRBJ2-5|14|TRBV4-2
CASSQESTKETQYF
>TRBJ2-7|16|TRBV11-2
CASSNPPGLALHEQYF
>TRBJ1-3|15|TRBV11-1
CASARDRGPGNTIYF
>TRBJ2-3|15|TRBV9
CASSVQWTGFETQYF
>TRBJ2-1|16|TRBV18
CASSQAPSGGPNEQFF
>TRBJ2-1|17|TRBV18
CASSPDSGGMVGDEQFF
>TRBJ2-5|16|TRBV7-2
CASSVSSGGGQETQYF
>TRBJ1-1|15|TRBV4-2
CASSLPGGSNTEAFF
>TRBJ1-3|15|TRBV7-2
CASSLSGGSGNTIYF
>TRBJ1-5|16|TRBV25-1
CASSARDRGSNQPQHF
>TRBJ2-5|13|TRBV30
CAWSRGPQETQYF
>TRBJ1-2|16|TRBV7-6
CASSLDEGRGDYGYTF
>TRBJ2-2|17|TRBV4-2
CASSQDPLAGGPPQLFF
>TRBJ1-2|11|TRBV19
CAASTGYGYTF
>TRBJ2-2|14|TRBV4-3
CASSRTRVAGELFF
>TRBJ1-1|14|TRBV18
CASSPPLLNTEAFF
>TRBJ2-7|16|TRBV7-2
CASSPYRDRISYEQYF
>TRBJ2-3|15|TRBV6-6
CASSAGTGGRDTQYF
>TRBJ2-3|17|TRBV4-3
CASSQLKAGGPGDTQYF
>TRBJ2-6|15|TRBV5-3
CARRFVGPGANVLTF
>TRBJ1-1|12|TRBV25-1
CASSELLGRAFF
>TRBJ2-7|15|TRBV25-1
CASTEGGQGPYEQYF
>TRBJ2-3|15|TRBV4-1
CASSVRDGSIDTQYF
>TRBJ2-7|15|TRBV2
CASSEAVTGRYEQYF
>TRBJ2-3|11|TRBV19
CASKEADTQYF